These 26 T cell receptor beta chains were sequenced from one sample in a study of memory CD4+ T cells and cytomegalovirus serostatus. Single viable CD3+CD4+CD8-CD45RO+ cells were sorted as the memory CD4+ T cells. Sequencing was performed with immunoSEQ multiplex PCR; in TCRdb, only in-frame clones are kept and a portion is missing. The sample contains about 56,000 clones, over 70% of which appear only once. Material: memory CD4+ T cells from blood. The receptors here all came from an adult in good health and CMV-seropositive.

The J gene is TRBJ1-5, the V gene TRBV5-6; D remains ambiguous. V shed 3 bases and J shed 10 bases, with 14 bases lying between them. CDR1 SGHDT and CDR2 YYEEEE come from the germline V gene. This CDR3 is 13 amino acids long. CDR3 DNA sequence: TGTGCCAGCAGCTCAACCCCCCCGGGCCCCCAGCATTTT. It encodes CASSSTPPGPQHF.

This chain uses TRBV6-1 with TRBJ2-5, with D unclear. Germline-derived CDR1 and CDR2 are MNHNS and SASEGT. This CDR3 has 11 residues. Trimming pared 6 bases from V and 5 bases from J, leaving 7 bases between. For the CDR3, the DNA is TGTGCCAGCAGGGTTGGCGAGACCCAGTACTTC. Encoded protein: CASRVGETQYF.

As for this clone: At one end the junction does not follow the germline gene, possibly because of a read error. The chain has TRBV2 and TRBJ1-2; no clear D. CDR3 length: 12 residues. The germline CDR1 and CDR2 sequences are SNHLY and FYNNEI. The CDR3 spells CASSEIPDTSTF. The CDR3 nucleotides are TGTGCCAGCAGTGAAATCCCCGACACCTCAACTTTC.

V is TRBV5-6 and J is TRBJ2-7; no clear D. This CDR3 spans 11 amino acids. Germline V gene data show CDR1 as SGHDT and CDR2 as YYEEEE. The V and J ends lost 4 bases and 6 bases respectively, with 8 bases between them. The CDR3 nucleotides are TGTGCCAGCAGCCGCGAATTCGAGCAGTACGTC. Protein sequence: CASSREFEQYV.

The CDR3 DNA reads TGTGCCAGCAGTTTTACAGGTGATAATGAAGCTTTCTTT. The encoded protein is CASSFTGDNEAFF. The chain uses TRBV11-2 and TRBJ1-1; D is perhaps TRBD1 (5 bases). Looked up from germline, CDR1 is SGHAT and CDR2 is FQNNGV. V lost 6 bases and J lost 7, with 15 bases in between. The CDR3 consists of 13 residues.

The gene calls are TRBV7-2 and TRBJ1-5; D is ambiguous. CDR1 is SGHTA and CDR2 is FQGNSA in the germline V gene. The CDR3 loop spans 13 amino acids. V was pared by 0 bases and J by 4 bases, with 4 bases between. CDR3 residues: CASSLAENQPQHF. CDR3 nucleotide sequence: TGTGCCAGCAGCTTAGCCGAGAATCAGCCCCAGCATTTT. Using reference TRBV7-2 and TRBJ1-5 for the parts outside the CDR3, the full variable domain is GAGVSQSPSNKVTEKGKDVELRCDPISGHTALYWYRQSLGQGLEFLIYFQGNSAPDKSGLPSDRFSAERTGGSVSTLTIQRTQQEDSAVYLCASSLAENQPQHFGDGTRLSIL.

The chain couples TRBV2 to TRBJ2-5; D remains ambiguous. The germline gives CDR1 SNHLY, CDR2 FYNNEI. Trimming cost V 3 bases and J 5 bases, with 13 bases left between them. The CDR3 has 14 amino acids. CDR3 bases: TGTGCCAGCAGTGAGACTGGCGCCGGGGAGACCCAGTACTTC. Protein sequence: CASSETGAGETQYF.

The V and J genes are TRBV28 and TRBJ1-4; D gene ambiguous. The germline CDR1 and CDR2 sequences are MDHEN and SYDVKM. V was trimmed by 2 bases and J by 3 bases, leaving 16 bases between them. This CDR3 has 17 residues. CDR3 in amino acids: CASSLIGSPAANEKLFF. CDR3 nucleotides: TGTGCCAGCAGTTTAATAGGCAGTCCGGCAGCTAATGAAAAACTGTTTTTT. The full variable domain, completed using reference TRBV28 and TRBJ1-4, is DVKVTQSSRYLVKRTGEKVFLECVQDMDHENMFWYRQDPGLGLRLIYFSYDVKMKEKGDIPEGYSVSREKKERFSLILESASTNQTSMYLCASSLIGSPAANEKLFFGSGTQLSVL.

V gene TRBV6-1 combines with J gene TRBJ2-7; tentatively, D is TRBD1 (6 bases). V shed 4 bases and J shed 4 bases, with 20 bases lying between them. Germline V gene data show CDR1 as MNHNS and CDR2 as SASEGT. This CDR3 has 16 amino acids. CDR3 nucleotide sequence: TGTGCCAGCAGTGCGAGCCCCCGGGACACATTTTACGAGCAGTACTTC. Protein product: CASSASPRDTFYEQYF.

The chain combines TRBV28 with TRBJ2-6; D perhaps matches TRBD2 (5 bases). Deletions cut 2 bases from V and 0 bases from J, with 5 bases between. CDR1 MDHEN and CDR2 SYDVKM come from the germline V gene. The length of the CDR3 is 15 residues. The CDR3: CASSLAGSGANVLTF. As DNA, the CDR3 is TGTGCCAGCAGTTTAGCGGGCTCTGGGGCCAACGTCCTGACTTTC.

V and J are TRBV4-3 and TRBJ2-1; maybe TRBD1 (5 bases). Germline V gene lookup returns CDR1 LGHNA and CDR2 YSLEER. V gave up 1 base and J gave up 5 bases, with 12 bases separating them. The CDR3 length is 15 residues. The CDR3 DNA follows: TGCGCCAGCAGCCAAGGGTTCCAGGGTAACAATGAGCAGTTCTTC. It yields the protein CASSQGFQGNNEQFF.

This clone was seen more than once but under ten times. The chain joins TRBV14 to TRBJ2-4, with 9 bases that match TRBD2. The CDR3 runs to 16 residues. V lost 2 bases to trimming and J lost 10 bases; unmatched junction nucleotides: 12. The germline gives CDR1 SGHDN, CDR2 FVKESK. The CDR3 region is CASSQSGGRLAGIQYF. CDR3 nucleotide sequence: TGTGCCAGCAGCCAAAGTGGGGGGCGGCTAGCGGGGATTCAGTACTTC.

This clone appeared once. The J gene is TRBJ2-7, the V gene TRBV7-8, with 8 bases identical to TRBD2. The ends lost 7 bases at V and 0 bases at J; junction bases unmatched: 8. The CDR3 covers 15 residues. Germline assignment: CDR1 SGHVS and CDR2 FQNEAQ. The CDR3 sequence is CASTPTSVPSYEQYF. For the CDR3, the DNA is TGTGCCAGCACCCCGACTAGCGTTCCCTCCTACGAGCAGTACTTC. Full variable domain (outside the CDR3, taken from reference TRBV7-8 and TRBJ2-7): GAGVSQSPRYKVAKRGQDVALRCDPISGHVSLFWYQQALGQGPEFLTYFQNEAQLDKSGLPSDRFFAERPEGSVSTLKIQRTQQEDSAVYLCASTPTSVPSYEQYFGPGTRLTVT.

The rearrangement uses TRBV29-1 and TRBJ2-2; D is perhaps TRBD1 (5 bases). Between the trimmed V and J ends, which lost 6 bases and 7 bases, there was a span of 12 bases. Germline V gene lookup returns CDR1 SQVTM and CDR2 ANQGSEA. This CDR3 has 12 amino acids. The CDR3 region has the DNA TGCAGCGTCGGTAGGGGCGGCGGGGAGCTGTTTTTT. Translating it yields CSVGRGGGELFF.

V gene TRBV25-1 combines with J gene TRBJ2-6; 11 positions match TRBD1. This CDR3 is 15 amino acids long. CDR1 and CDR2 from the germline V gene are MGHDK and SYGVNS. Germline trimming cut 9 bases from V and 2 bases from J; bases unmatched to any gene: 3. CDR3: CASGGQGAGANVLTF. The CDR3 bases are TGTGCCAGTGGGGGACAGGGGGCTGGGGCCAACGTCCTGACTTTC.

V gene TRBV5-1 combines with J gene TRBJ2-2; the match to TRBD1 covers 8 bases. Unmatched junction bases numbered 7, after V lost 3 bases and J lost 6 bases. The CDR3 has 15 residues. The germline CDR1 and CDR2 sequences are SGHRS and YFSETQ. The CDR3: CASSWAGQGSGELFF. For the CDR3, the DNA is TGCGCCAGCAGCTGGGCCGGACAGGGCTCCGGGGAGCTGTTTTTT.

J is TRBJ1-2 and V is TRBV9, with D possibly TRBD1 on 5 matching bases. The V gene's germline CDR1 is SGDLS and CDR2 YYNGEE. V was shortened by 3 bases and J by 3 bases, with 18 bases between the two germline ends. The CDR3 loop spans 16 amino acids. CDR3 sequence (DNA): TGTGCCAGCAGCGCCTCACAGGAGGGAAGCTACTATGGCTACACCTTC. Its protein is CASSASQEGSYYGYTF.

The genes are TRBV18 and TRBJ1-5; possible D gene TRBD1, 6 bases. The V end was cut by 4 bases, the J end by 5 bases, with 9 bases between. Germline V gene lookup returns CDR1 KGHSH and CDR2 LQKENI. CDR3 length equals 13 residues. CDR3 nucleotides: TGTGCCAGCTCACGGGACATATATCAGCCCCAGCATTTT. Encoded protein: CASSRDIYQPQHF.

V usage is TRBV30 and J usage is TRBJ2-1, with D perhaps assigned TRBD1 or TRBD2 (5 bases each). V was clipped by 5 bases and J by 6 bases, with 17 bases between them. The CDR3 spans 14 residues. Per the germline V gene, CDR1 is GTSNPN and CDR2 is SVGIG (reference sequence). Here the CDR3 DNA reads TGTGCCTGGGAGGGGCAGTGGGGTGTCAATGAGCAGTTCTTC. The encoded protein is CAWEGQWGVNEQFF.

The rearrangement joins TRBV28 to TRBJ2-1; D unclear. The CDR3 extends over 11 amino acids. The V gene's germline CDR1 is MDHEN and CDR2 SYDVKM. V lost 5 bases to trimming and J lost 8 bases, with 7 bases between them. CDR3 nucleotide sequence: TGTGCCAGCAGTCTCCATTATGAGCAGTTCTTC. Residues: CASSLHYEQFF.

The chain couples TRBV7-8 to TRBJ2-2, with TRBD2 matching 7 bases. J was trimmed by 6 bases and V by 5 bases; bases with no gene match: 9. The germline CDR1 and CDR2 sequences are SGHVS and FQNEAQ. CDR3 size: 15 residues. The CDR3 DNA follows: TGTGCCAGCAGCCCAATAGCTACTAGCGCCGGGGAGCTGTTTTTT. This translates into CASSPIATSAGELFF.

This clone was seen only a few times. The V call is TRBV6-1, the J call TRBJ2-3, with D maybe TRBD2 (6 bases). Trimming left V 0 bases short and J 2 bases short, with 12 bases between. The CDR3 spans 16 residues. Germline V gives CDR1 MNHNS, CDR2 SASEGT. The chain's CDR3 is CASSEAGGAVTDTQYF. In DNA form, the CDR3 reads TGTGCCAGCAGTGAAGCCGGCGGGGCTGTCACAGATACGCAGTATTTT.

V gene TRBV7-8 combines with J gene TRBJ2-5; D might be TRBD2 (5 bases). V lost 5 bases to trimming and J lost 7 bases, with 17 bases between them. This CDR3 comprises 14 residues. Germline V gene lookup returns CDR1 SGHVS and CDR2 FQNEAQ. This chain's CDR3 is CASSRDGSSGTQYF. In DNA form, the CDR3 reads TGTGCCAGCAGCCGCGACGGGTCGAGCGGGACCCAGTACTTC.

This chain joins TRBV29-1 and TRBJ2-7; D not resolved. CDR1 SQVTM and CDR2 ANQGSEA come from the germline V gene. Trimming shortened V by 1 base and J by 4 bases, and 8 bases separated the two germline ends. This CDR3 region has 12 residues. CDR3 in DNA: TGCAGCGTTGAAGGTCAGCAGTACGAGCAGTACTTC. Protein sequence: CSVEGQQYEQYF.

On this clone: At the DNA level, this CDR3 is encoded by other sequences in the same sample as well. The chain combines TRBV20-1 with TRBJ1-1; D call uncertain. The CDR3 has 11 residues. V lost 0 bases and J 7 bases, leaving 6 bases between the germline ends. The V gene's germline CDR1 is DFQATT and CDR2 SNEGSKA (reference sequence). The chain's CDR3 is CSARDGVEAFF. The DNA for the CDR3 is TGCAGTGCTAGAGATGGGGTTGAAGCTTTCTTT.

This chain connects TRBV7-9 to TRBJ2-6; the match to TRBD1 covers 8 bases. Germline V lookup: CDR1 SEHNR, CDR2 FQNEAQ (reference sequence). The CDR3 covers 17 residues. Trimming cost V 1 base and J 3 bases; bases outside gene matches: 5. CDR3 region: CASSLGQGRGGANVLTF. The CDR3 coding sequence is TGTGCCAGCAGCTTAGGACAGGGGAGAGGTGGGGCCAACGTCCTGACTTTC.